The 23 T cell receptor beta chains listed next were all sequenced from one sample in a study of CD8 T cells in Susac syndrome (dated by TCRdb to about 2019). The protocol used for the library was the immunoSEQ multiplex PCR assay. RNA was extracted with the RNeasy kit and about 0.5 to 1 ug was reverse transcribed using random hexamers. TCRdb reanalyzed the raw reads on its own, using fastp at Q25 for trimming and MiXCR for clone calling, and kept in-frame beta chains. Rows are combined by CDR3 protein, so each entry shows the most common genes and DNA. The sample profile shows fewer than 200,000 distinct CDR3 sequences; under 95% of them were found once. In total, the top ten clones hold around 0.1% of the sample. Sequenced material: CD4+ T cells from PBMCs. The receptors were sampled from a human donor in good health.

The sample holds one count of this clonotype. The rearrangement links TRBV9 to TRBJ2-3; D is unresolved. CDR3 length: 15 residues. V lost 4 bases, J lost 1 base, and 13 bases lay in between. CDR1 and CDR2 (germline): SGDLS, YYNGEE. CDR3: CASSLPSVGTDTQYF. DNA for the CDR3: TGTGCCAGCAGCCTCCCCAGTGTAGGCACAGATACGCAGTATTTT.

CDR3 loop: CASSQDTNTEAFF. The DNA of the CDR3 is TGTGCCAGCAGCCAAGACACGAACACTGAAGCTTTCTTT. The V gene is TRBV3-1, the J gene TRBJ1-1; D remains unclear. The CDR3 consists of 13 residues. CDR1 is LGHDT, CDR2 YNNKEL, per germline (reference sequence). V was clipped by 0 bases and J by 1 base, with 3 bases between them.

The CDR3 loop reads CASSSGPGSTEAFF. The CDR3 DNA reads TGCGCCAGCAGTTCCGGGCCCGGGAGCACTGAAGCTTTCTTT. This chain uses TRBV5-1 with TRBJ1-1, with unresolved D. CDR1 and CDR2 (germline): SGHRS, YFSETQ. The CDR3 extends over 14 amino acids. V lost 5 bases and J lost 4, with 15 bases in between.

This chain uses TRBV7-2 with TRBJ1-3; weak D call: TRBD1 (5 bases). V dropped 5 bases and J dropped 0 bases, with 14 bases sitting between them. The germline V gene encodes CDR1 SGHTA and CDR2 FQGNSA. The CDR3 sequence is 16 residues long. In DNA form, the CDR3 reads TGTGCCAGCAGCACATCCGGGGGGGGCTCTGGAAACACCATATATTTT. It encodes CASSTSGGGSGNTIYF.

V is TRBV28 and J is TRBJ1-1; TRBD1 might be the D (5 bases). V shed 2 bases and J shed 11 bases, with 12 bases lying between them. From germline, CDR1 is MDHEN and CDR2 SYDVKM. The CDR3 sequence is 12 residues long. For the CDR3, the DNA is TGTGCCAGCAGTTTAGGCCAGGGATACGCTTTCTTT. It codes for CASSLGQGYAFF.

The genes are TRBV20-1 and TRBJ2-1; 9 bases line up with TRBD1. The length of the CDR3 is 12 residues. V lost 7 bases, J lost 6 bases, and 4 bases stayed unmatched. The germline V gene encodes CDR1 DFQATT and CDR2 SNEGSKA (reference sequence). CDR3 nucleotides: TGCAGTGTGCCGACAGGGGGCAATGAGCAGTTCTTC. Protein: CSVPTGGNEQFF.

The chain joins TRBV4-1 to TRBJ1-2; 9 positions match TRBD1. Losses at the gene ends were 4 bases for V and 8 bases for J; bases not matched to a gene: 8. This CDR3 contains 14 residues. The germline CDR1 and CDR2 sequences are MGHRA and YSYEKL. In DNA, the CDR3 is TGCGCCAGCAGCCCGGGGACAGGGACGAACGGCTACACCTTC. Amino acid sequence: CASSPGTGTNGYTF.

This clonotype was found a few times. The V gene is TRBV28, the J gene TRBJ2-7; 9 nucleotides line up with TRBD1. The CDR3 has 13 amino acids. In germline, CDR1 is MDHEN, CDR2 SYDVKM. V shed 5 bases and J 3 bases; nucleotides not matched to a gene: 2. This chain's CDR3 is CASSGQGNYEQYV. The CDR3 DNA reads as TGTGCCAGCAGTGGACAGGGGAACTACGAGCAGTACGTC.

V is TRBV7-9 and J is TRBJ1-2, with a weak D call TRBD1 (6 bases). CDR1 is SEHNR and CDR2 is FQNEAQ in the germline V gene (reference sequence). Trimming removed 2 bases from V and 5 bases from J, with 9 bases in between. The CDR3 consists of 13 residues. In DNA form, the CDR3 reads TGTGCCAGCAGCTTATGGCAGGGGTATGGCTACACCTTC. Amino acid sequence: CASSLWQGYGYTF.

This clonotype was recorded only once. The chain is built from TRBV28 and TRBJ2-2; the match to TRBD2 covers 10 bases. The CDR3 contains 15 residues. V lost 6 bases and J lost 4; bases outside the gene matches: 5. Germline V gene sequence: CDR1 MDHEN, CDR2 SYDVKM. The CDR3 region is CASRPLAGVTGELFF. For the CDR3, the DNA is TGTGCCAGCAGGCCCCTAGCGGGAGTCACCGGGGAGCTGTTTTTT. The whole variable domain, remainder taken from reference TRBV28 and TRBJ2-2, is DVKVTQSSRYLVKRTGEKVFLECVQDMDHENMFWYRQDPGLGLRLIYFSYDVKMKEKGDIPEGYSVSREKKERFSLILESASTNQTSMYLCASRPLAGVTGELFFGEGSRLTVL.

The chain joins TRBV5-1 to TRBJ1-1, with 8 nucleotides matching TRBD1. Germline V gene sequence: CDR1 SGHRS, CDR2 YFSETQ. The CDR3 consists of 14 residues. J lost 1 base, V lost 3 bases, and 2 bases had no gene match. The CDR3, as DNA: TGCGCCAGCAGCTGGACAGGGAAGAACACTGAAGCTTTCTTT. Translation: CASSWTGKNTEAFF. The whole variable domain, filled in from reference TRBV5-1 and TRBJ1-1, reads KAGVTQTPRYLIKTRGQQVTLSCSPISGHRSVSWYQQTPGQGLQFLFEYFSETQRNKGNFPGRFSGRQFSNSRSEMNVSTLELGDSALYLCASSWTGKNTEAFFGQGTRLTVV.

J is TRBJ2-1 and V is TRBV28; TRBD2 matches at 9 bases. This CDR3 has 15 amino acids. With V trimmed by 5 bases and J by 10 bases, 12 bases remained unmatched. Per the germline V gene, CDR1 is MDHEN and CDR2 is SYDVKM. The CDR3 reads CASSLVAGAGREQFF. In DNA form, the CDR3 reads TGTGCCAGCAGTCTCGTAGCGGGGGCGGGAAGGGAGCAGTTCTTC. Looking up the rest from reference TRBV28 and TRBJ2-1 gives the full variable domain: DVKVTQSSRYLVKRTGEKVFLECVQDMDHENMFWYRQDPGLGLRLIYFSYDVKMKEKGDIPEGYSVSREKKERFSLILESASTNQTSMYLCASSLVAGAGREQFFGPGTRLTVL.

The V and J genes are TRBV12-3 or TRBV12-4 and TRBJ1-5, with 9 bases that match TRBD1. The CDR3 covers 16 residues. V dropped 6 bases and J dropped 5; count of bases not matched to a gene: 11. CDR3 DNA: TGTGCCAGCAGCTTCACCGTACAGGGGGCCGATCAGCCCCAGCATTTT. This codes for CASSFTVQGADQPQHF.

This chain connects TRBV6-5 to TRBJ1-1; TRBD1 is a possible D gene (5 bases). V lost 7 bases to trimming and J lost 4 bases, with 13 bases between them. CDR1 and CDR2 (germline): MNHEY, SVGAGI. This CDR3 is built from 13 residues. The CDR3: CASNRPWSTEAFF. CDR3 DNA: TGTGCCAGCAACAGGCCTTGGAGCACTGAAGCTTTCTTT.

The CDR3 spells CASSLWSGNYGYTF. The CDR3 DNA reads as TGCGCCAGCAGCTTGTGGTCGGGGAACTATGGCTACACCTTC. The genes are TRBV5-1 and TRBJ1-2, with D hard to call. The germline V gene encodes CDR1 SGHRS and CDR2 YFSETQ. The CDR3 is 14 amino acids. V lost 1 base and J 2 bases, leaving 9 bases between the germline ends.

V gene TRBV3-1 combines with J gene TRBJ2-4; D might be TRBD2 (5 bases). The germline gives CDR1 LGHDT, CDR2 YNNKEL (reference sequence). V lost 4 bases and J 8 bases, leaving 12 bases between the germline ends. This CDR3 spans 13 amino acids. CDR3 loop: CASSPGSTDIQYF. The CDR3, as DNA: TGTGCCAGCAGCCCGGGGTCTACAGACATTCAGTACTTC.

This chain links TRBV7-3 with TRBJ2-3; D gene ambiguous. This CDR3 contains 13 residues. From germline, CDR1 is SGHTA and CDR2 FQGTGA. Trimming pared 4 bases from V and 2 bases from J, leaving 7 bases between. The DNA for the CDR3 is TGTGCCAGCAGCTCGAAGATCACAGATACGCAGTATTTT. Its translation is CASSSKITDTQYF. Full variable domain (missing parts from reference TRBV7-3 and TRBJ2-3): GAGVSQTPSNKVTEKGKYVELRCDPISGHTALYWYRQSLGQGPEFLIYFQGTGAADDSGLPNDRFFAVRPEGSVSTLKIQRTERGDSAVYLCASSSKITDTQYFGPGTRLTVL.

This sequence joins TRBV24-1 and TRBJ2-7; a possible D gene is TRBD1 (6 bases). V was pared by 10 bases and J by 2 bases, with 8 bases between. The germline gives CDR1 KGHDR, CDR2 SFDVKD. This CDR3 contains 11 residues. CDR3 sequence: CATGQAYEQYF. CDR3 bases: TGTGCCACGGGACAAGCCTACGAGCAGTACTTC.

The chain is built from TRBV12-3 or TRBV12-4 and TRBJ2-5; perhaps TRBD1 as D (6 bases). Trimming removed 0 bases at V and 5 bases at J, with 16 bases between. The CDR3 spans 16 residues. The CDR3: CASSLALTGLSETQYF. CDR3 DNA sequence: TGTGCCAGCAGTTTAGCCCTTACAGGGTTAAGCGAGACCCAGTACTTC.

The chain is built from TRBV7-8 and TRBJ2-3, with 8 bases matching TRBD1. The CDR3 length is 13 residues. V lost 5 bases, J lost 6 bases, and 4 bases stayed unmatched. Germline V CDR1 and CDR2: SGHVS, FQNEAQ. As DNA, the CDR3 is TGTGCCAGCAGCCTCGACAGGGGTGATACGCAGTATTTT. This codes for CASSLDRGDTQYF.

CDR3 amino acids: CSARPANTEAFF. In nucleotides, the CDR3 is TGCAGCGCAAGACCGGCGAACACTGAAGCTTTCTTT. The chain employs TRBV29-1 and TRBJ1-1, with D uncertain. Trimming cost V 7 bases and J 1 base, with 10 bases left between them. In germline, CDR1 is SQVTM, CDR2 ANQGSEA. The CDR3 is 12 residues long.

The rearrangement joins TRBV25-1 to TRBJ1-6; D unclear. Looked up from germline, CDR1 is MGHDK and CDR2 is SYGVNS. The CDR3 is 13 amino acids. The V gene lost 5 bases and the J gene lost 6 bases, with 8 bases spanning the gap. CDR3 sequence: CASSHSGNSPLHF. As DNA, the CDR3 is TGTGCCAGCAGTCATTCGGGTAATTCACCCCTCCACTTT. The complete variable domain, with remaining parts taken from reference TRBV25-1 and TRBJ1-6, reads EADIYQTPRYLVIGTGKKITLECSQTMGHDKMYWYQQDPGMELHLIHYSYGVNSTEKGDLSSESTVSRIRTEHFPLTLESARPSHTSQYLCASSHSGNSPLHFGNGTRLTVT.

The rearrangement links TRBV6-5 to TRBJ1-1; the D gene is possibly TRBD1 (5 bases). The CDR3 spans 14 residues. CDR1 and CDR2 from the germline V gene are MNHEY and SVGAGI. Trimming removed 5 bases at V and 4 bases at J, with 14 bases between. The CDR3 loop reads CASSQPSGGTEAFF. The DNA for the CDR3 is TGTGCCAGCAGTCAGCCCTCCGGGGGCACTGAAGCTTTCTTT.